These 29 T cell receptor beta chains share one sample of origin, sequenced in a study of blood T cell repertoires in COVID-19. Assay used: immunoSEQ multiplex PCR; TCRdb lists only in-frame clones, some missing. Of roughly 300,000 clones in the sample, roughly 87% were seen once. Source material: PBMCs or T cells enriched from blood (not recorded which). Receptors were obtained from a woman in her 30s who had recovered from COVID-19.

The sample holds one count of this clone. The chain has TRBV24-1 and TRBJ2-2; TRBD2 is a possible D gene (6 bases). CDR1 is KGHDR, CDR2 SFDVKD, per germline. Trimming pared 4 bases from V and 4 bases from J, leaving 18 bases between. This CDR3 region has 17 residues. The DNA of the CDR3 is TGTGCCACCAGTGACTCCAACGGCGGGGATTTCACCGGGGAGCTGTTTTTT. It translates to CATSDSNGGDFTGELFF.

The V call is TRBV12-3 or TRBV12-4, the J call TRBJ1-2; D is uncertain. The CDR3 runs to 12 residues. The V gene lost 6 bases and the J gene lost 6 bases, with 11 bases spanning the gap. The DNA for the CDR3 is TGTGCCAGCAGCCGAGATTTCAATGGCTACACCTTC. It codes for CASSRDFNGYTF.

The CDR3 DNA is TGTGCCAGCAGCTCCGACCGGACAGGGATTAACTATGGCTACACCTTC. Its translation: CASSSDRTGINYGYTF. This chain uses TRBV5-5 with TRBJ1-2; 8 positions match TRBD1. V shed 3 bases and J 1 base; nucleotides not matched to a gene: 8. Germline V CDR1 and CDR2: SGHKS, YYEKEE (reference sequence). The CDR3 runs to 16 residues.

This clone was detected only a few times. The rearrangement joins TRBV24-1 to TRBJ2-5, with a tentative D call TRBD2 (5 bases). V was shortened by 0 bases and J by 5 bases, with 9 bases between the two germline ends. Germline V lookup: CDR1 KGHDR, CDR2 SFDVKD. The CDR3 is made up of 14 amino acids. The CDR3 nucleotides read TGTGCCACCAGTGATTTGCCTGGGGAGGAGACCCAGTACTTC. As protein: CATSDLPGEETQYF.

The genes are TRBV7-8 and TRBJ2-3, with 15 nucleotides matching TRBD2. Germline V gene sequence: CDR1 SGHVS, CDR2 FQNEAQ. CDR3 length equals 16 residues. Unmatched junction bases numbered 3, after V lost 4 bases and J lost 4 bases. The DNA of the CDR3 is TGTGCCAGCAGCTCGGGACTAGCGGGGGGTCCAGATACGCAGTATTTT. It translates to CASSSGLAGGPDTQYF.

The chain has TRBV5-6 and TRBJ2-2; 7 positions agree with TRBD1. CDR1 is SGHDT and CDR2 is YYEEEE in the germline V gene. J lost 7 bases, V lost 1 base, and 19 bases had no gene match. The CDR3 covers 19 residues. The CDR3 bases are TGTGCCAGCAGCTTGAACTGGGGAAGCGCAGGGGGTCTTATCGGGGAGCTGTTTTTT. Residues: CASSLNWGSAGGLIGELFF.

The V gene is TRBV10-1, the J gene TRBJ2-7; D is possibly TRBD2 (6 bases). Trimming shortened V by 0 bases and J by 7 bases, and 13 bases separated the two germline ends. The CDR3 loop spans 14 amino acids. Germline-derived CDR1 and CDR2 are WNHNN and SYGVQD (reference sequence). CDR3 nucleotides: TGCGCCAGCAGTGAGTCGGGCAGGGCGGGAGAGCAGTACTTC. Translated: CASSESGRAGEQYF.

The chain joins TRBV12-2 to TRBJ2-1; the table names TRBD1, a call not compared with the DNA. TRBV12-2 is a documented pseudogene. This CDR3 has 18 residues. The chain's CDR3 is CASRLDRTGLSSYNEQFF. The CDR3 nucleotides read TGTGCAAGTCGCTTAGATCGGACAGGGTTGAGCTCCTACAATGAGCAGTTCTTC.

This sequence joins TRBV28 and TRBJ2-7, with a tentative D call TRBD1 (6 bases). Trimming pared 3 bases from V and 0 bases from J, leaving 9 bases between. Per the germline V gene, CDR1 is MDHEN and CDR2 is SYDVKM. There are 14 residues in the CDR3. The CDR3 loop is CASSLQGRSYEQYF. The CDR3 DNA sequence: TGTGCCAGCAGTTTGCAGGGGCGCTCCTACGAGCAGTACTTC. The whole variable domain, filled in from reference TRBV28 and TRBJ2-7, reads DVKVTQSSRYLVKRTGEKVFLECVQDMDHENMFWYRQDPGLGLRLIYFSYDVKMKEKGDIPEGYSVSREKKERFSLILESASTNQTSMYLCASSLQGRSYEQYFGPGTRLTVT.

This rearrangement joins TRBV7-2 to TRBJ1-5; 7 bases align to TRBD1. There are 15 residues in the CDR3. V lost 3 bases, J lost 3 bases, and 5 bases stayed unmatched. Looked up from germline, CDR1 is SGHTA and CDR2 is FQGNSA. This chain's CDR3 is CASSLEQGPNQPQHF. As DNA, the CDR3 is TGTGCCAGCAGCTTGGAACAGGGGCCCAATCAGCCCCAGCATTTT.

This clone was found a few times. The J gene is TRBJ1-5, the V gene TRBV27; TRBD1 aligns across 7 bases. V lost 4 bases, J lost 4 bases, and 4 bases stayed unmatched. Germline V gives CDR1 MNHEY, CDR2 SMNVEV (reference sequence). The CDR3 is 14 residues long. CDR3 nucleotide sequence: TGTGCCAGCAGTTCACGGGACAGTAATCAGCCCCAGCATTTT. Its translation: CASSSRDSNQPQHF.

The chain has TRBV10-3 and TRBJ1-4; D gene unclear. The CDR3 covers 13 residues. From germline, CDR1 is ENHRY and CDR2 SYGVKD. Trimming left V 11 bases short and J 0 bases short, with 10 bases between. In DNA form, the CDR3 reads TGTGCCGTTCAAGCCACAACTAATGAAAAACTGTTTTTT. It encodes CAVQATTNEKLFF.

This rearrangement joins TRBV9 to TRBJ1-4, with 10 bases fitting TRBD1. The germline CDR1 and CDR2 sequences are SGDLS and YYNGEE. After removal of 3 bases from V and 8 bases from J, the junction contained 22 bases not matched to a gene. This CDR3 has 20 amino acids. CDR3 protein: CASSDPDDRGRSGGREKLFF. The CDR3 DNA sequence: TGTGCCAGCAGCGACCCTGATGACAGGGGGCGCTCAGGGGGGAGGGAAAAACTGTTTTTT.

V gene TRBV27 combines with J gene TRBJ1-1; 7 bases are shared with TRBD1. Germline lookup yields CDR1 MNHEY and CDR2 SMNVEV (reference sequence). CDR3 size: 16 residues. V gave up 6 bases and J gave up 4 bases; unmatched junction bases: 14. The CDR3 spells CASRPTGRVKSTEAFF. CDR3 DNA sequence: TGTGCCAGCAGGCCGACAGGGCGGGTAAAGAGCACTGAAGCTTTCTTT.

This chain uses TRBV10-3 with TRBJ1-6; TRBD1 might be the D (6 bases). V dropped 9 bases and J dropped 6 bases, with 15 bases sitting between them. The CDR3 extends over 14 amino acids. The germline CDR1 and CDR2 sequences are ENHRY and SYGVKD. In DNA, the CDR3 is TGTGCCATTAAACAGGGATCGGGTAATTCACCCCTCCACTTT. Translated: CAIKQGSGNSPLHF.

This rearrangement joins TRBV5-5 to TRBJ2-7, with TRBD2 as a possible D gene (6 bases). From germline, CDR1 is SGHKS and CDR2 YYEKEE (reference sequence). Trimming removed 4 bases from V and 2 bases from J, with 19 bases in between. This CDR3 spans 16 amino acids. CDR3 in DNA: TGTGCCAGCAGCCCAATAAGGGCTGGAGGGACCTACGAGCAGTACTTC. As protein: CASSPIRAGGTYEQYF.

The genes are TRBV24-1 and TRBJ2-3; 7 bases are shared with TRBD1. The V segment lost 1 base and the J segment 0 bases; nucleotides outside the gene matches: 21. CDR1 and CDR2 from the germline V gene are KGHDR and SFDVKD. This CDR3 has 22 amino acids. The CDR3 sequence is CATSDLTGLGDSDISSTDTQYF. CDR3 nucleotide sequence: TGTGCCACCAGTGATTTAACTGGGCTCGGGGACAGCGACATTTCTAGCACAGATACGCAGTATTTT.

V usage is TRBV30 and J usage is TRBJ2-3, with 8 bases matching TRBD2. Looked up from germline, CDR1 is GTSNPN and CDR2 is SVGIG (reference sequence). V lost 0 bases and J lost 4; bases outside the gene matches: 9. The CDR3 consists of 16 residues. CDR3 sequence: CAWSVKGTRASDTQYF. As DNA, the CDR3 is TGTGCCTGGAGTGTAAAAGGGACTAGAGCCTCAGATACGCAGTATTTT.

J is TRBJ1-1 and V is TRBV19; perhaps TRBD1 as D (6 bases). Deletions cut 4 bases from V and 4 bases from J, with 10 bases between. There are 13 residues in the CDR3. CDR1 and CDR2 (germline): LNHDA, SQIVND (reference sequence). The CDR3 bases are TGTGCCAGTAGTAGGACAGTTGGCACTGAAGCTTTCTTT. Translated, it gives CASSRTVGTEAFF.

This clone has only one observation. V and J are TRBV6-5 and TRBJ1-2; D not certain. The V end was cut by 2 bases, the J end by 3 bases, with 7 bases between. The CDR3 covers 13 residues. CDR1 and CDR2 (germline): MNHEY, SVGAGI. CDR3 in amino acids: CASSYGRDYGYTF. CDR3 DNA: TGTGCCAGCAGTTACGGGCGGGACTATGGCTACACCTTC.

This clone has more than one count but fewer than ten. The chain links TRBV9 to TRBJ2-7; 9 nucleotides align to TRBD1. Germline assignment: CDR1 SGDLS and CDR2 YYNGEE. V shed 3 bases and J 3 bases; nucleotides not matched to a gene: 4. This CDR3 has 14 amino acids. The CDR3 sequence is CASSAATGGYEQYF. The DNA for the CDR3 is TGTGCCAGCAGCGCTGCGACAGGGGGCTACGAGCAGTACTTC.

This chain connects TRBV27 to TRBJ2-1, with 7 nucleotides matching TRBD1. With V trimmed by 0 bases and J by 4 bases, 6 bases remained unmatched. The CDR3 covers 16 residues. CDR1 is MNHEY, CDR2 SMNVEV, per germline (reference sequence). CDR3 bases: TGTGCCAGCAGTTTATCCCGACAGGGCCAGTACAATGAGCAGTTCTTC. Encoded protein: CASSLSRQGQYNEQFF.

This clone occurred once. The CDR3 DNA is TGTGCCAGCAGCACTGGACAGCCGGCAAGATCTGAAGCTTTCTTT. It translates to CASSTGQPARSEAFF. The rearrangement links TRBV5-8 to TRBJ1-1, with a weak D call TRBD1 (6 bases). V lost 4 bases and J lost 6, with 19 bases in between. CDR1 SGHTS and CDR2 YDEGEE come from the germline V gene. This CDR3 region has 15 residues.

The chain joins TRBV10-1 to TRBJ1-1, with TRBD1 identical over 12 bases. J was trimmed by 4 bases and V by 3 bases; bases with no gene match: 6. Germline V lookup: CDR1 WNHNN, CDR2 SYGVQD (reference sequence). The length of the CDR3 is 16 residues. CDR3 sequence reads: CASSDRDRGPGTEAFF. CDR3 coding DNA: TGCGCCAGCAGTGATCGGGACAGGGGGCCAGGCACTGAAGCTTTCTTT.

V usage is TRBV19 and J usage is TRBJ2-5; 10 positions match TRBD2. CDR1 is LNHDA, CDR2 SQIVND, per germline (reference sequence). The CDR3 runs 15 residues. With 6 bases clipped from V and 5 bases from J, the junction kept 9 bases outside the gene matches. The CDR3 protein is CASSRASGGGETQYF. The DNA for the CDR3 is TGTGCCAGTAGCCGGGCTAGCGGGGGAGGGGAGACCCAGTACTTC.

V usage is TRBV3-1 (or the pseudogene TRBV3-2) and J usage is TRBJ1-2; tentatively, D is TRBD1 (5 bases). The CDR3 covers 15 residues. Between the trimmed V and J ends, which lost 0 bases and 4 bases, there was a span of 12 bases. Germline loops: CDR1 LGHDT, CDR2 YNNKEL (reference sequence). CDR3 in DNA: TGTGCCAGCAGCCAAGATGACAGCTTAGCCTATGGCTACACCTTC. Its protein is CASSQDDSLAYGYTF.

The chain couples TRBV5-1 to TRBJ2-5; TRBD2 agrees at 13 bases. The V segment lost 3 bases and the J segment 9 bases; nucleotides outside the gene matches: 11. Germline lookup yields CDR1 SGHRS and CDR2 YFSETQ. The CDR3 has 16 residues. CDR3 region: CASSWGLAGTAGAQYF. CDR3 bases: TGCGCCAGCAGCTGGGGACTAGCGGGGACCGCGGGGGCCCAGTACTTC.

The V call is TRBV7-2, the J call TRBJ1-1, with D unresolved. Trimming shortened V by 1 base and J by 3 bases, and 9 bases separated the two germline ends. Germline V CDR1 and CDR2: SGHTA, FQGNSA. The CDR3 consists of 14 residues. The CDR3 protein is CASSLGPGDTEAFF. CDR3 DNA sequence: TGTGCCAGCAGCTTAGGCCCCGGAGACACTGAAGCTTTCTTT.

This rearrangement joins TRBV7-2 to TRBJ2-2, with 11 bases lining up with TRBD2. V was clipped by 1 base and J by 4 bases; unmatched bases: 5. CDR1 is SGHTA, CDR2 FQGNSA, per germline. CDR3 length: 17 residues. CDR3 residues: CASSLGASGGSTGELFF. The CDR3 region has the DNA TGTGCCAGCAGCTTAGGTGCTAGCGGGGGGTCCACCGGGGAGCTGTTTTTT.